Below are 18 T cell receptor beta chains sequenced from a single sample in a study of T cell clones after liver transplantation. Libraries were prepared by immunoSEQ multiplex PCR; TCRdb keeps only in-frame clonotypes and omits some of them. The data contain under 130,000 clones, 80% to 90% of them singletons. The sequencing used CD4+ T cells from blood, collected around 4 years after liver transplant. The receptors originated from a human patient who received a liver transplant. Certain T cells may be donor cells from the graft.

The sample holds a few counts of this clone. The chain couples TRBV9 to TRBJ2-7, with TRBD1 matching over 9 bases. J lost 6 bases, V lost 5 bases, and 9 bases had no gene match. The CDR3 length is 14 residues. From germline, CDR1 is SGDLS and CDR2 YYNGEE. The CDR3 nucleotides are TGTGCCAGCAGTGTTGGACAGGGGATCGGCGAGCAGTACTTC. Translated, it gives CASSVGQGIGEQYF.

This sequence joins TRBV7-8 and TRBJ2-5; no clear D. Deletions cut 4 bases from V and 3 bases from J, with 15 bases between. CDR1 is SGHVS and CDR2 is FQNEAQ in the germline V gene. This CDR3 has 15 amino acids. Here the CDR3 reads CASSSLETPKETQYF. In DNA form, the CDR3 reads TGTGCCAGCAGCTCCTTGGAAACCCCGAAAGAGACCCAGTACTTC.

The rearrangement links TRBV6-6 to TRBJ1-1, with D unclear. V was pared by 5 bases and J by 1 base, with 11 bases between. The CDR3 covers 14 residues. Germline lookup yields CDR1 MNHNY and CDR2 SVGAGI (reference sequence). The CDR3 reads CASSTDGKNTEAFF. DNA of the CDR3: TGTGCCAGCAGTACGGACGGGAAGAACACTGAAGCTTTCTTT.

V usage is TRBV7-2 and J usage is TRBJ1-5; D is unclear. Germline CDR1 SGHTA, CDR2 FQGNSA. Deletions cut 1 base from V and 2 bases from J, with 12 bases between. The CDR3 covers 16 residues. CDR3 bases: TGTGCCAGCAGCTTAGAAGGTTGGGGAGGCAATCAGCCCCAGCATTTT. Residues: CASSLEGWGGNQPQHF.

This sequence joins TRBV5-1 and TRBJ2-7, with TRBD2 matching 10 bases. Germline values: CDR1 SGHRS, CDR2 YFSETQ. The CDR3 length is 17 residues. The J segment lost 2 bases and the V segment lost 4 bases, leaving 12 bases of the junction unmatched. The CDR3 DNA reads TGCGCCAGCAGCGTATATACTAGCGGGAAACGGACCTACGAGCAGTACTTC. Protein product: CASSVYTSGKRTYEQYF.

This clone occurred a few times. This rearrangement joins TRBV7-6 to TRBJ1-6; 7 bases map to TRBD1. The CDR3 runs to 14 residues. CDR1 SGHVS and CDR2 FNYEAQ come from the germline V gene. Trimming took 3 bases from V and 14 from J; bases not matched to a gene: 10. The CDR3 bases are TGTGCCAGCAGCTTTTCCACAGGGGATGGGACCCTCCACTTT. Its translation: CASSFSTGDGTLHF.

This clone was detected only once. The genes are TRBV27 and TRBJ2-3; 7 positions agree with TRBD1. This CDR3 is 15 amino acids long. Germline V gene data show CDR1 as MNHEY and CDR2 as SMNVEV (reference sequence). V lost 3 bases, J lost 2 bases, and 5 bases stayed unmatched. The CDR3 region is CASSFGTANTDTQYF. CDR3 nucleotide sequence: TGTGCCAGCAGTTTCGGGACAGCTAACACAGATACGCAGTATTTT.

V usage is TRBV5-1 and J usage is TRBJ2-5; 10 bases fit TRBD1. With 7 bases clipped from V and 7 bases from J, the junction kept 16 bases outside the gene matches. This CDR3 contains 16 residues. Looked up from germline, CDR1 is SGHRS and CDR2 is YFSETQ. The CDR3: CASSRDRGRTKGTQYF. The CDR3 coding sequence is TGCGCCAGCTCTCGGGACAGGGGTAGGACTAAAGGGACCCAGTACTTC.

This rearrangement joins TRBV6-5 to TRBJ1-1; 9 bases align to TRBD1. V lost 6 bases, J lost 9 bases, and 14 bases stayed unmatched. The length of the CDR3 is 15 residues. Germline V gene data show CDR1 as MNHEY and CDR2 as SVGAGI. The DNA for the CDR3 is TGTGCCAGCAGCTCTGGGACAGGGCGAAAAGGAAAAGCTTTCTTT. As protein: CASSSGTGRKGKAFF.

This chain uses TRBV7-2 with TRBJ2-7; perhaps TRBD2 as D (6 bases). Germline V gene data show CDR1 as SGHTA and CDR2 as FQGNSA. The V and J ends lost 3 bases and 2 bases respectively, with 14 bases between them. The CDR3 has 15 residues. The CDR3 DNA is TGTGCCAGCAGCTTCGAACTAGCAAATGCCTACGAGCAGTACTTC. This gives the protein CASSFELANAYEQYF.

This clone was found a few times. This chain uses TRBV7-8 with TRBJ2-1; TRBD2 matches at 9 bases. The CDR3 contains 18 residues. Germline values: CDR1 SGHVS, CDR2 FQNEAQ. V shed 5 bases and J 2 bases; nucleotides not matched to a gene: 13. As DNA, the CDR3 is TGTGCCAGCAGCCCACCACTAGCGGGCAACAAGGCCTACAATGAGCAGTTCTTC. This gives the protein CASSPPLAGNKAYNEQFF.

The J gene is TRBJ2-1, the V gene TRBV14, with 9 bases matching TRBD1. Trimming took 2 bases from V and 6 from J; bases not matched to a gene: 5. This CDR3 spans 15 amino acids. Germline CDR1 and CDR2: SGHDN and FVKESK. CDR3 region: CASSQRTGVGNEQFF. CDR3 sequence (DNA): TGTGCCAGCAGCCAAAGGACAGGGGTCGGCAATGAGCAGTTCTTC.

V and J are TRBV21-1 and TRBJ2-3. TRBV21-1 is listed as a pseudogene. The CDR3 spans 15 residues. The CDR3 sequence: CASSKKRVWSDTQYF. DNA of the CDR3: TGTGCCAGCAGCAAAAAAAGGGTCTGGTCAGATACGCAGTATTTT.

CDR3 nucleotide sequence: TGTGCCAGCAACGAACAGGGGGCGGGTAATGAAAAACTGTTTTTT. Its translation is CASNEQGAGNEKLFF. This chain uses TRBV2 with TRBJ1-4, with 9 bases aligning to TRBD1. V shed 7 bases and J 4 bases; nucleotides not matched to a gene: 7. Per the germline V gene, CDR1 is SNHLY and CDR2 is FYNNEI. This CDR3 is 15 amino acids long.

The chain employs TRBV5-1 and TRBJ1-3; 7 bases align to TRBD1. Germline values: CDR1 SGHRS, CDR2 YFSETQ. The CDR3 is 15 residues long. J gave up 3 bases and V 4 bases, and 7 bases lay outside the gene matches. CDR3 DNA: TGCGCCAGCAGCCCCACAGGGGCTTATGGAAACACCATATATTTT. Its translation: CASSPTGAYGNTIYF.

The rearrangement joins TRBV19 to TRBJ1-2, with TRBD1 matching over 8 bases. This CDR3 region has 14 residues. Germline trimming cut 4 bases from V and 6 bases from J; bases unmatched to any gene: 7. Germline V gives CDR1 LNHDA, CDR2 SQIVND (reference sequence). The CDR3 protein is CASSTQTGVNGYTF. The CDR3 DNA is TGTGCCAGTAGTACACAGACAGGGGTGAATGGCTACACCTTC.

The chain combines TRBV23-1 with TRBJ2-7, with D tentatively TRBD1 or TRBD2 (6 bases each). TRBV23-1 has ORF status, its function being uncertain. The CDR3 is made up of 19 amino acids. V gave up 6 bases and J gave up 0 bases, with 27 bases separating them. The CDR3 protein is CASSREPGNRENDSYEQYF. Here the CDR3 DNA reads TGCGCCAGCAGCCGGGAGCCTGGAAACAGGGAAAATGACTCCTACGAGCAGTACTTC.

This clone was counted only a few times. The chain recombines TRBV27 with TRBJ2-3; D remains ambiguous. The V end was cut by 3 bases, the J end by 2 bases, with 9 bases between. There are 14 residues in the CDR3. The germline CDR1 and CDR2 sequences are MNHEY and SMNVEV (reference sequence). The DNA of the CDR3 is TGTGCCAGCAGTTTGTCGGAGTTCACAGATACGCAGTATTTT. It codes for CASSLSEFTDTQYF.